The 7 T cell receptor beta chains below all came from one sample that was sequenced in a study of blood T cell repertoires in COVID-19. Measured with immunoSEQ multiplex PCR; TCRdb has only the in-frame clones, and not every one. The sample yields a few hundred thousand clones, around 89% seen once. The sample consisted of peripheral blood. The receptor set was obtained from a woman aged 25 to 39 with COVID-19, enrolled during active disease.

The CDR3 protein is CASSDGGFQPQHF. The CDR3 DNA sequence: TGCGCCAGCAGTGACGGGGGGTTTCAGCCCCAGCATTTT. The chain carries TRBV10-2 and TRBJ1-5; possibly TRBD1 for D (5 bases). The ends were cut back, 3 bases at V and 6 bases at J, with 9 bases in the middle. CDR3 length: 13 amino acids. Germline V gene sequence: CDR1 WSHSY, CDR2 SAAADI.

This clone was detected a few times. The chain uses TRBV9 and TRBJ1-2, with D maybe TRBD1 (5 bases). The CDR3 sequence is 13 residues long. The germline CDR1 and CDR2 sequences are SGDLS and YYNGEE. V dropped 0 bases and J dropped 3 bases, with 6 bases sitting between them. CDR3 DNA sequence: TGTGCCAGCAGCGTAGGCAGGGACTATGGCTACACCTTC. This gives the protein CASSVGRDYGYTF.

This clone was counted a single time. V is TRBV5-1 and J is TRBJ2-3; 9 nucleotides match TRBD2. Germline values: CDR1 SGHRS, CDR2 YFSETQ. The trim removed 1 base at V and 4 bases at J, leaving 25 bases unmatched. There are 22 residues in the CDR3. The CDR3 sequence is CASSLLSGSALSQFGLADTQYF. CDR3 bases: TGCGCCAGCAGCTTGCTTAGCGGGAGCGCTTTAAGTCAGTTTGGTTTAGCAGATACGCAGTATTTT. The variable domain in full, completed from reference TRBV5-1 and TRBJ2-3, reads KAGVTQTPRYLIKTRGQQVTLSCSPISGHRSVSWYQQTPGQGLQFLFEYFSETQRNKGNFPGRFSGRQFSNSRSEMNVSTLELGDSALYLCASSLLSGSALSQFGLADTQYFGPGTRLTVL.

This chain connects TRBV18 to TRBJ1-1; D is undetermined. Between the trimmed V and J ends, which lost 2 bases and 0 bases, there was a span of 13 bases. The CDR3 contains 16 residues. Germline assignment: CDR1 KGHSH and CDR2 LQKENI. This CDR3 reads CASSPVSTGMNTEAFF. The CDR3 nucleotides are TGTGCCAGCTCACCAGTTAGCACGGGGATGAACACTGAAGCTTTCTTT.

This clone occurred once. CDR3 residues: CASSPPGVNTGELFF. CDR3 DNA sequence: TGTGCCAGCAGCCCCCCCGGGGTGAACACCGGGGAGCTGTTTTTT. This chain uses TRBV7-2 with TRBJ2-2, with D possibly TRBD2 on 5 matching bases. CDR3 length equals 15 residues. The V end lost 5 bases, the J end lost 1 base, and 11 bases lay between the germline ends. CDR1 and CDR2 from the germline V gene are SGHTA and FQGNSA.

The chain couples TRBV19 to TRBJ1-2; 10 bases align to TRBD1. CDR1 LNHDA and CDR2 SQIVND come from the germline V gene (reference sequence). V shed 4 bases and J 3 bases; nucleotides not matched to a gene: 5. The CDR3 length is 15 residues. CDR3 nucleotides: TGTGCCAGTAGTACCGGGGACAGGGGTCACTATGGCTACACCTTC. Protein product: CASSTGDRGHYGYTF. Full variable domain (outside the CDR3, taken from reference TRBV19 and TRBJ1-2): DGGITQSPKYLFRKEGQNVTLSCEQNLNHDAMYWYRQDPGQGLRLIYYSQIVNDFQKGDIAEGYSVSREKKESFPLTVTSAQKNPTAFYLCASSTGDRGHYGYTFGSGTRLTVV.

Turning to this clone: At the DNA level, this CDR3 is encoded by other sequences in the same sample as well. This chain connects TRBV7-9 to TRBJ2-5; 11 bases are a match to TRBD2. Trimming at V came to 2 bases and at J to 5 bases, leaving 7 bases not matched to a gene. CDR3 size: 16 residues. The V gene's germline CDR1 is SEHNR and CDR2 FQNEAQ (reference sequence). Here the CDR3 DNA reads TGTGCCAGCAGCTTACGTCTAGCGGGAGGAAGGGAGACCCAGTACTTC. It encodes CASSLRLAGGRETQYF.